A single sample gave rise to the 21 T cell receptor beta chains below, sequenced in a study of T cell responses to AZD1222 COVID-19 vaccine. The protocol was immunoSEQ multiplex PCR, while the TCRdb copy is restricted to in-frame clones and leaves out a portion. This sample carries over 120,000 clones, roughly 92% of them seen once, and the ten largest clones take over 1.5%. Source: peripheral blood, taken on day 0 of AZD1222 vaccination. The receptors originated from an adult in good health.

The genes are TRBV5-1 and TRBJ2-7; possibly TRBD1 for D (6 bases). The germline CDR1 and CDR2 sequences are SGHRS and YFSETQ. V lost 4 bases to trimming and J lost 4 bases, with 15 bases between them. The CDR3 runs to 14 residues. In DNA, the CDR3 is TGCGCCAGCAGCGCGCCGGGACACCGATACGAGCAGTACTTC. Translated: CASSAPGHRYEQYF.

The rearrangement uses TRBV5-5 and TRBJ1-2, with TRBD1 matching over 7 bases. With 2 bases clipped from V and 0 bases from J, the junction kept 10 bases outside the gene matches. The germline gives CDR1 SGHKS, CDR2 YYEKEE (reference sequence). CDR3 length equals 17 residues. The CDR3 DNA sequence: TGTGCCAGCAGCTTCAGGGACAGCGAGTTAGCTAACTATGGCTACACCTTC. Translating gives CASSFRDSELANYGYTF.

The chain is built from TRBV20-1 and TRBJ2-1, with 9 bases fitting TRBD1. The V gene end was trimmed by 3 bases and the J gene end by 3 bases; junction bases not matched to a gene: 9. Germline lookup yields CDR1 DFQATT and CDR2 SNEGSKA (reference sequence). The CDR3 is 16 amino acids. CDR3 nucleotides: TGCAGTGCTAGTACCCCGGGACAGGGCATCTACAATGAGCAGTTCTTC. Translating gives CSASTPGQGIYNEQFF.

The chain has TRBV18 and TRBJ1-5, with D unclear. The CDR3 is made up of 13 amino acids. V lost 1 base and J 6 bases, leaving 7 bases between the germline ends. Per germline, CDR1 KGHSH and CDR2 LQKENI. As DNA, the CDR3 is TGTGCCAGCTCACCACAAATGGGTCAGCCCCAGCATTTT. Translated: CASSPQMGQPQHF.

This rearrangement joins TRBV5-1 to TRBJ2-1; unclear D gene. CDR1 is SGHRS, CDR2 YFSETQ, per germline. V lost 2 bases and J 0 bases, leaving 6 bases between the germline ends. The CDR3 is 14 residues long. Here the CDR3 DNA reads TGCGCCAGCAGCTTCCGGAGCTCCTACAATGAGCAGTTCTTC. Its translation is CASSFRSSYNEQFF.

The CDR3 bases are TGTGCCAGCAGTTTACAGCCGGGCTCCTACGAGCAGTACTTC. It yields the protein CASSLQPGSYEQYF. The V and J genes are TRBV27 and TRBJ2-7; unclear D gene. This CDR3 region has 14 residues. V was shortened by 2 bases and J by 0 bases, with 8 bases between the two germline ends. Germline values: CDR1 MNHEY, CDR2 SMNVEV (reference sequence).

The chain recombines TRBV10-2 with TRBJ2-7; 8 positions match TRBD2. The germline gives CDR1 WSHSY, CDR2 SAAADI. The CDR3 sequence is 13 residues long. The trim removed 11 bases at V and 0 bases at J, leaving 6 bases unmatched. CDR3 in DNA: TGCGCCTCGGGGGGGTTCACCTCCTACGAGCAGTACTTC. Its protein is CASGGFTSYEQYF.

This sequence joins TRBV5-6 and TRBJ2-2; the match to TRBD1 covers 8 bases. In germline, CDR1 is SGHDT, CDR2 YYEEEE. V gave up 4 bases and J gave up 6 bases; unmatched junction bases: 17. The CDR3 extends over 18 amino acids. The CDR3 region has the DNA TGTGCCAGCAGCAAGGCAGGGGGCGGATATTATAGCGCCGGGGAGCTGTTTTTT. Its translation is CASSKAGGGYYSAGELFF.

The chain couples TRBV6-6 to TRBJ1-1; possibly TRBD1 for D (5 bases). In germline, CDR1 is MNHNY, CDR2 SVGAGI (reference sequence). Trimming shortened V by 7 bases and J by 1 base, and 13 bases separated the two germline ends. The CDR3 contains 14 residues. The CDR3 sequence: CASKRPGQNTEAFF. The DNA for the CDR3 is TGTGCCAGCAAGAGGCCGGGGCAGAACACTGAAGCTTTCTTT.

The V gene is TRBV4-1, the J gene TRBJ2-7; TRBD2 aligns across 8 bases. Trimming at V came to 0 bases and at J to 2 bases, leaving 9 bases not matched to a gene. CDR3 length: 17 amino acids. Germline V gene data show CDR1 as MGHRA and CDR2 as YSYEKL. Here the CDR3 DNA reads TGCGCCAGCAGCCAAGATAGAGCGGGGGATCGCACCTACGAGCAGTACTTC. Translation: CASSQDRAGDRTYEQYF.

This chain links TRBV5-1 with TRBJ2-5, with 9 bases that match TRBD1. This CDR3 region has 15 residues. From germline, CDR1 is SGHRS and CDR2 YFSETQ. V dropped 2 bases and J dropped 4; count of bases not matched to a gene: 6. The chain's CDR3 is CASSFRDRVRETQYF. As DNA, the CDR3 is TGCGCCAGCAGCTTCCGGGACAGGGTAAGAGAGACCCAGTACTTC.

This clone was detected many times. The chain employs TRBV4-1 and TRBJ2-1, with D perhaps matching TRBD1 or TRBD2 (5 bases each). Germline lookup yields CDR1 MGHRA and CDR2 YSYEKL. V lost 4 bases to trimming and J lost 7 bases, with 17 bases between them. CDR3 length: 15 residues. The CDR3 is CASSRGPLLGNEQFF. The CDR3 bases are TGCGCCAGCAGCCGGGGACCGCTACTTGGGAATGAGCAGTTCTTC.

The CDR3 sequence: CASSLTGTGAAREQFF. The CDR3 DNA reads as TGTGCCAGCAGCTTAACGGGTACAGGGGCGGCCCGTGAGCAGTTCTTC. The rearrangement links TRBV7-3 to TRBJ2-1; 7 nucleotides line up with TRBD1. Germline CDR1 reads SGHTA; CDR2 reads FQGTGA. The CDR3 consists of 16 residues. Losses at the gene ends were 0 bases for V and 9 bases for J; bases not matched to a gene: 11.

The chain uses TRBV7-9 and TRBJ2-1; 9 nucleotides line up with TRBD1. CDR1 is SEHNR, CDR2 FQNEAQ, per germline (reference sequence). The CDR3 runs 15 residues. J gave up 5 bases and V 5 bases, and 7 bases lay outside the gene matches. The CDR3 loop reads CASSLGQGRNNEQFF. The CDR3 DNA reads TGTGCCAGCAGCCTGGGACAGGGACGAAACAATGAGCAGTTCTTC.

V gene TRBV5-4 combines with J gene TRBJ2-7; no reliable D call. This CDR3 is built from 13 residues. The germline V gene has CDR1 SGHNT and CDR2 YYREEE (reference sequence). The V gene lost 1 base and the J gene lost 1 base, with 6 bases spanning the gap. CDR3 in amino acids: CASSLRQSYEQYF. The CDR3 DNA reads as TGTGCCAGCAGCTTGCGGCAGTCCTACGAGCAGTACTTC.

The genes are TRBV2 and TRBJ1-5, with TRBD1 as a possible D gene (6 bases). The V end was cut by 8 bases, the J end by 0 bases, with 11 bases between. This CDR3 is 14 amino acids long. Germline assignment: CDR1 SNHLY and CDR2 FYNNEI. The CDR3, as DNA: TGTGCCAGCTCAGGGGTTACTAGCAATCAGCCCCAGCATTTT. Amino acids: CASSGVTSNQPQHF.

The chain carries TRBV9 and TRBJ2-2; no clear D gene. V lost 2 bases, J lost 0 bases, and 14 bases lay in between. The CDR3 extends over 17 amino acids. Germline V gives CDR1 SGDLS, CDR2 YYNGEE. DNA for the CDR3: TGTGCCAGCAGCGTTTCTCGGACGGACGCGAACACCGGGGAGCTGTTTTTT. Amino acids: CASSVSRTDANTGELFF.

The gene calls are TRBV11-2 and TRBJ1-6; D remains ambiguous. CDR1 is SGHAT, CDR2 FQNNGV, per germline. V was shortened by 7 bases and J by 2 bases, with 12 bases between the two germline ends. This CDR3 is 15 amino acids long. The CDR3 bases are TGTGCCAGCACCGACGGACGGCCCTATAATTCACCCCTCCACTTT. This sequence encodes CASTDGRPYNSPLHF.

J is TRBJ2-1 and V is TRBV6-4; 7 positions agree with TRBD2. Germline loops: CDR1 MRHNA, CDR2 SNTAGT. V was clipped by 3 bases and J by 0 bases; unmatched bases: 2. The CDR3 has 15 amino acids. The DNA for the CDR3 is TGTGCCAGCAGTGAGGGCGGGAGCTCCTACAATGAGCAGTTCTTC. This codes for CASSEGGSSYNEQFF.

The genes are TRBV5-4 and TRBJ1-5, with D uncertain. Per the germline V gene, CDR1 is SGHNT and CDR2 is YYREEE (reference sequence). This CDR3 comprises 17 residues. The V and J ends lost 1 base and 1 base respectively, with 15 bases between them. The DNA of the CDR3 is TGTGCCAGCAGCTTGTCCCAGTCGCCACCAAGCAATCAGCCCCAGCATTTT. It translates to CASSLSQSPPSNQPQHF.

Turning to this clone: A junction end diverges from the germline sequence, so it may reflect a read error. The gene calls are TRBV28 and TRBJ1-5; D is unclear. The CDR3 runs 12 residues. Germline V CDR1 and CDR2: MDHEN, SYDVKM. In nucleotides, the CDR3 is TGTGCCAGTAGTTACCACGGTCAGCCCCAGCATTTT. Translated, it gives CASSYHGQPQHF. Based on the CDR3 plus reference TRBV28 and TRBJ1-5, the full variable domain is DVKVTQSSRYLVKRTGEKVFLECVQDMDHENMFWYRQDPGLGLRLIYFSYDVKMKEKGDIPEGYSVSREKKERFSLILESASTNQTSMYLCASSYHGQPQHFGDGTRLSIL.